The present T cell receptor (beta chain) was sequenced within a study of blood T cell repertoires in COVID-19. Background on the study: From T cells, B-cell-depleted T cells, or PBMCs came the material, which was cDNA or gDNA.

Sequenced by immunoSEQ multiplex PCR; TCRdb stores in-frame clones only, minus some. Here the sample spans some 300,000 clones, roughly 88% being singletons. The germline V gene has CDR1 SGHRS and CDR2 YFSETQ. This CDR3 has 14 amino acids. V was clipped by 4 bases and J by 4 bases; unmatched bases: 5. Cohort allocation depended upon clinical history that participants reported. Recovered status in Cohort 3 required two negative PCRs, clearance, or symptom resolution. The table lists this clone with a count of one. The chain combines TRBV5-1 with TRBJ2-4; 7 nucleotides align to TRBD1. The TCR comes from a woman in her twenties or thirties who had recovered from COVID-19. The sequenced material came from PBMCs or T cells enriched from blood (not recorded which). CDR3 bases: TGCGCCAGCAGCCTCCGGGACAGAAAAAACATTCAGTACTTC. It yields the protein CASSLRDRKNIQYF.